This entry features one TCR beta chain sequence. Its antigen remains unknown. One junction end does not reproduce the germline sequence, and a read error may be involved. The CDR3 spans 16 residues. The V gene's germline CDR1 is SGHRS and CDR2 YFSETQ. The sample originates from a study of glioma-infiltrating T cells. Study results and caveats: Above-expected tissue-blood divergence occurred in all gliomas, most in low-grade ones. Very few CDR3 sequences were shared between tissue and blood.

TCR alpha and beta CDR3 regions were amplified from RNA using iRepertoire nested multiplex PCR. One-step reverse transcription and amplification started from approximately 100-400 ng of tissue mRNA or PBMC total RNA. TCRdb reprocessed the multiplex PCR reads via MiXCR and lists one record per CDR3 protein. The data show 150,000 to 200,000 distinct CDR3 sequences, around 42% seen once. The sequencing input was glioma tissue, nonneoplastic brain tissue, or PBMCs (not recorded which). The TCR originated in a human donor with low-grade glioma or glioblastoma, undergoing nonglioma brain surgery, or in good health (not recorded which). The gene calls are TRBV5-1 and TRBJ1-4; TRBD1 is a possible D gene (6 bases). The CDR3 nucleotides read TGCGCCAGCAGCCTGGGCGCGGGGGCGCAGAGTGAAAAACTGCTTTTT. Translation gives CASSLGAGAQSEKLLF. Supplemented by reference TRBV5-1 and TRBJ1-4, the full variable domain reads KAGVTQTPRYLIKTRGQQVTLSCSPISGHRSVSWYQQTPGQGLQFLFEYFSETQRNKGNFPGRFSGRQFSNSRSEMNVSTLELGDSALYLCASSLGAGAQSEKLLFGSGTQLSVL.